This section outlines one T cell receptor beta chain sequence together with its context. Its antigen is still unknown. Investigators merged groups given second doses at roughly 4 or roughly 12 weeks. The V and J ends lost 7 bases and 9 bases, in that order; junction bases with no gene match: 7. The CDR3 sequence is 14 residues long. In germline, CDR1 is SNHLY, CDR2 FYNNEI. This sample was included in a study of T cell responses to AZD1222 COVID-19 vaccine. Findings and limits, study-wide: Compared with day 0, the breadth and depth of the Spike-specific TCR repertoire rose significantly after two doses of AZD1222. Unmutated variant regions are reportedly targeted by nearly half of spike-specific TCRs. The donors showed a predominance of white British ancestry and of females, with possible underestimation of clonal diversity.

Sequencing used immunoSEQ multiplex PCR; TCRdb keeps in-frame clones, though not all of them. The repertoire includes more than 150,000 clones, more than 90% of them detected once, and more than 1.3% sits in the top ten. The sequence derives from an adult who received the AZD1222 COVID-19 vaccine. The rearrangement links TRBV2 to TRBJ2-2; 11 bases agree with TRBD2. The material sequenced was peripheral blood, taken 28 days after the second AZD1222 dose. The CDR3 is CASTTSGSTWELFF. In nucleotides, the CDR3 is TGTGCCAGCACTACTAGCGGGAGTACCTGGGAGCTGTTTTTT.